This is a list of T cell receptor beta chains from one sample in a study of T cells in Graves' hyperthyroidism and ophthalmopathy. From the multiplex PCR reads, TCRdb called clonotypes with MiXCR, one entry per CDR3 protein. The sample has a few hundred thousand distinct CDR3 sequences, less than 20% seen once. What was sequenced was blood. Every receptor here comes from a young woman with Graves' hyperthyroidism that later progressed to Graves' ophthalmopathy. The CDR3 runs from the conserved cysteine through the conserved F or W. D genes are given only for firm matches. Where a row states a size, it is once, few, many or the class of an expanded clone; other rows omit it.

d_call: TRBD2
v_call: TRBV7-8
clone_size: many
j_call: TRBJ2-1
cdr3_nt: TGTGCCAGCAGCACGGGACTAGCGGGAAGGTGGAATGAGCAGTTCTTC
cdr3_aa: CASSTGLAGRWNEQFF

d_call: NA
v_call: TRBV4-1
clone_size: few
j_call: TRBJ2-7
cdr3_nt: TGCGCCAGCAGCCGGTTTGGCTCCTACGAGCAGTACTTC
cdr3_aa: CASSRFGSYEQYF

d_call: TRBD1
v_call: TRBV27
clone_size: NA
j_call: TRBJ1-4
cdr3_nt: TGTGCCAGCCGGGGACAGGGCTGGGGGACTAATGAAAAACTGTTTTTT
cdr3_aa: CASRGQGWGTNEKLFF

d_call: NA
v_call: TRBV5-1
clone_size: many
j_call: TRBJ2-7
cdr3_nt: TGCGCCAGCAGCTTGGACGTGTCCGAGCAGTACTTC
cdr3_aa: CASSLDVSEQYF

d_call: NA
v_call: TRBV7-2
clone_size: many
j_call: TRBJ1-5
cdr3_nt: TGTGCCAGCAGCGTGGACGCGAGCAATCAGCCCCAGCATTTT
cdr3_aa: CASSVDASNQPQHF

d_call: NA
v_call: TRBV11-2
clone_size: NA
j_call: TRBJ1-5
cdr3_nt: TGTGCCAGCAGCTTAACTGGTTTCAATCAGCCCCAGCATTTT
cdr3_aa: CASSLTGFNQPQHF

d_call: TRBD2
v_call: TRBV11-2
clone_size: many
j_call: TRBJ2-7
cdr3_nt: TGTGCCAGCAGCTTATTCTCCGGGACTAGCAGATACGAGCAGTACTTC
cdr3_aa: CASSLFSGTSRYEQYF

d_call: NA
v_call: TRBV6-2/TRBV6-3
clone_size: many
j_call: TRBJ2-7
cdr3_nt: TGTGCCAGCAGTTACTGGGACCCATGGACAGGAGGGTACGAGCAGTACTTC
cdr3_aa: CASSYWDPWTGGYEQYF

d_call: TRBD1
v_call: TRBV20-1
clone_size: many
j_call: TRBJ1-2
cdr3_nt: TGCAGTGCTGTACAGGGGGCAGTGTATGGCTACACCTTC
cdr3_aa: CSAVQGAVYGYTF

d_call: NA
v_call: TRBV19
clone_size: NA
j_call: TRBJ2-1
cdr3_nt: TGTGCCAGTAGTGAAAAGCTAGCCTCACTCTACAATGAGCAGTTCTTC
cdr3_aa: CASSEKLASLYNEQFF

d_call: NA
v_call: TRBV20-1
clone_size: NA
j_call: TRBJ2-3
cdr3_nt: TGCAGTGGGGCGGCCGGGGTGGGGGGGCTTTCGGATACGCAGTATTTT
cdr3_aa: CSGAAGVGGLSDTQYF

d_call: TRBD1
v_call: TRBV12-3/TRBV12-4
clone_size: many
j_call: TRBJ2-1
cdr3_nt: TGTGCTGGGGGACAGGGTAACCATGAGCAGTTCTTC
cdr3_aa: CAGGQGNHEQFF

d_call: NA
v_call: TRBV18
clone_size: NA
j_call: TRBJ2-2
cdr3_nt: TGTGCCAGCTCACCACCGTACACAGGCTCGAATTTGGAGCTGTCTTTT
cdr3_aa: CASSPPYTGSNLELSF

d_call: NA
v_call: TRBV7-7
clone_size: many
j_call: TRBJ2-5
cdr3_nt: TGTGCTAGCAGCTCTGTTAGGGGAAAGACCCAGTACTTC
cdr3_aa: CASSSVRGKTQYF

d_call: NA
v_call: TRBV12-5
clone_size: many
j_call: TRBJ2-2
cdr3_nt: TGTGCTAGTGGCAACCCCCGGGACACAAGCTCTAACACCGGGGAGCTGTTTTTT
cdr3_aa: CASGNPRDTSSNTGELFF

d_call: NA
v_call: TRBV20-1
clone_size: NA
j_call: TRBJ2-3
cdr3_nt: TGCAGTGCTCCCCAAGGGGTAGCGGACTTCACAGATACGCAGTATTTT
cdr3_aa: CSAPQGVADFTDTQYF